The 21 T cell receptor beta chains below were found in one sample sequenced in a study of PD-1 blockade in classical Hodgkin lymphoma. Brentuximab vedotin exposure varied among the patients, all of whom had relapsed after autologous stem cell transplantation. Here immunoSEQ multiplex PCR was the method, and the copy in TCRdb shows in-frame clones only, minus some. This table has 50,000 to 65,000 clones, approximately 90% appearing once. The sample consisted of peripheral blood mononuclear cells (PBMCs), taken before the second cycle of nivolumab. These receptors came from a human donor with classical Hodgkin lymphoma.

The chain combines TRBV6-5 with TRBJ2-7; TRBD1 matches 7 bases. There are 15 residues in the CDR3. V trimming: 6 bases; J trimming: 0 bases; junction bases outside the gene matches: 8. Germline values: CDR1 MNHEY, CDR2 SVGAGI. The CDR3 sequence: CASRYQGVPSYEQYF. The CDR3 DNA reads as TGTGCCAGCAGGTACCAGGGGGTACCCTCCTACGAGCAGTACTTC.

The V gene is TRBV7-9, the J gene TRBJ2-7, with no clear D. The CDR3 covers 11 residues. Germline assignment: CDR1 SEHNR and CDR2 FQNEAQ (reference sequence). V dropped 2 bases and J dropped 7 bases, with 6 bases sitting between them. Here the CDR3 reads CASSLTGEQYF. In DNA, the CDR3 is TGTGCCAGCAGCTTAACCGGGGAGCAGTACTTC.

The V gene is TRBV2, the J gene TRBJ1-4; tentative D call: TRBD1 (6 bases). CDR1 is SNHLY, CDR2 FYNNEI, per germline. Trimming shortened V by 8 bases and J by 8 bases, and 15 bases separated the two germline ends. The length of the CDR3 is 13 residues. CDR3 amino acids: CASPAGAEEKLFF. The CDR3 region has the DNA TGTGCCAGCCCCGCGGGGGCCGAGGAAAAACTGTTTTTT.

This chain joins TRBV11-3 and TRBJ2-7; D call uncertain. The V end was cut by 1 base, the J end by 4 bases, with 8 bases between. This CDR3 spans 13 amino acids. Germline V CDR1 and CDR2: SGHNT, YENEEA. CDR3: CASSLVQGYEQYF. The CDR3 region has the DNA TGTGCCAGCAGCTTAGTCCAAGGATACGAGCAGTACTTC.

The chain is built from TRBV5-4 and TRBJ1-2, with D uncertain. The germline CDR1 and CDR2 sequences are SGHNT and YYREEE (reference sequence). V lost 0 bases, J lost 0 bases, and 6 bases lay in between. The CDR3 has 14 residues. The CDR3 protein is CASSLEAANYGYTF. CDR3 bases: TGTGCCAGCAGCTTGGAGGCCGCTAACTATGGCTACACCTTC.

The V call is TRBV14, the J call TRBJ2-5; 8 positions match TRBD2. The V segment lost 4 bases and the J segment 0 bases; nucleotides outside the gene matches: 13. CDR3 length: 18 amino acids. The germline gives CDR1 SGHDN, CDR2 FVKESK. The CDR3 loop is CASSPDSISGAYQETQYF. Here the CDR3 DNA reads TGTGCCAGCAGCCCTGACTCCATTAGCGGGGCGTACCAAGAGACCCAGTACTTC.

The chain recombines TRBV5-1 with TRBJ2-3, with D perhaps TRBD1 (6 bases). CDR1 SGHRS and CDR2 YFSETQ come from the germline V gene. The CDR3 totals 15 residues. The ends were cut back, 4 bases at V and 7 bases at J, with 19 bases in the middle. CDR3 sequence (DNA): TGCGCCAGCAGCCCGGCAGGGGACACGTCCAATACGCAGTATTTT. Encoded protein: CASSPAGDTSNTQYF.

The chain carries TRBV5-1 and TRBJ1-4, with D maybe TRBD1 (6 bases). The ends were cut back, 3 bases at V and 8 bases at J, with 17 bases in the middle. Germline V gene data show CDR1 as SGHRS and CDR2 as YFSETQ. The CDR3 loop spans 15 amino acids. The CDR3 DNA reads TGCGCCAGCAGCTCGACTGGGGGGCAGCAGGAAAAACTGTTTTTT. Amino acids: CASSSTGGQQEKLFF.

J is TRBJ2-7 and V is TRBV5-1, with 8 bases aligning to TRBD2. J gave up 0 bases and V 0 bases, and 5 bases lay outside the gene matches. Germline loops: CDR1 SGHRS, CDR2 YFSETQ. CDR3 length: 16 residues. CDR3 DNA sequence: TGCGCCAGCAGCTTGGTCTTGGGACTAGGCTCCTACGAGCAGTACTTC. Protein product: CASSLVLGLGSYEQYF. Drawing the rest from reference TRBV5-1 and TRBJ2-7, the complete variable domain is KAGVTQTPRYLIKTRGQQVTLSCSPISGHRSVSWYQQTPGQGLQFLFEYFSETQRNKGNFPGRFSGRQFSNSRSEMNVSTLELGDSALYLCASSLVLGLGSYEQYFGPGTRLTVT.

This chain links TRBV28 with TRBJ2-2; no clear D gene. V dropped 7 bases and J dropped 0 bases, with 6 bases sitting between them. CDR1 is MDHEN, CDR2 SYDVKM, per germline. This CDR3 has 13 residues. Written as DNA, the CDR3 is TGTGCCAGCACTATAACGAACACCGGGGAGCTGTTTTTT. Amino acids: CASTITNTGELFF.

V and J are TRBV5-1 and TRBJ1-4; D uncertain. Trimming removed 0 bases at V and 2 bases at J, with 14 bases between. Germline CDR1 is SGHRS and CDR2 is YFSETQ. The CDR3 is 17 amino acids. The CDR3 bases are TGCGCCAGCAGCTTGGCCGGAGGGCCATCGACTAATGAAAAACTGTTTTTT. It translates to CASSLAGGPSTNEKLFF.

The rearrangement joins TRBV6-6 to TRBJ1-2, with 8 bases matching TRBD1. Trimming cost V 6 bases and J 4 bases; bases outside gene matches: 13. CDR1 is MNHNY and CDR2 is SVGAGI in the germline V gene (reference sequence). This CDR3 region has 16 residues. CDR3 sequence: CASSATGVGGGYGYTF. The CDR3 DNA reads as TGTGCCAGCAGCGCGACAGGGGTAGGCGGTGGCTATGGCTACACCTTC.

This chain joins TRBV6-1 and TRBJ2-3; no clear D. This CDR3 is built from 16 residues. Trimming took 3 bases from V and 0 from J, leaving 13 bases between them. Germline V gene lookup returns CDR1 MNHNS and CDR2 SASEGT. The CDR3 here is CASSDPNRKSTDTQYF. CDR3 sequence (DNA): TGTGCCAGCAGTGACCCTAACAGAAAAAGCACAGATACGCAGTATTTT.

This chain links TRBV10-3 with TRBJ2-5; a weak D match, TRBD1 (6 bases). V was trimmed by 3 bases and J by 5 bases, leaving 10 bases between them. The V gene's germline CDR1 is ENHRY and CDR2 SYGVKD. The length of the CDR3 is 13 residues. CDR3 bases: TGTGCCATCAGTGAAGGGGGTAAGGAGACCCAGTACTTC. Translation: CAISEGGKETQYF.

This clone turned up a few times. This rearrangement joins TRBV7-9 to TRBJ2-7, with D tentatively TRBD2 (6 bases). CDR1 SEHNR and CDR2 FQNEAQ come from the germline V gene (reference sequence). The CDR3 has 14 amino acids. Trimming took 4 bases from V and 2 from J, leaving 12 bases between them. In nucleotides, the CDR3 is TGTGCCAGCAGCTCCGCGGGGTTCACCTACGAGCAGTACTTC. As protein: CASSSAGFTYEQYF. The whole variable domain, filled in from reference TRBV7-9 and TRBJ2-7, reads DTGVSQNPRHKITKRGQNVTFRCDPISEHNRLYWYRQTLGQGPEFLTYFQNEAQLEKSRLLSDRFSAERPKGSFSTLEIQRTEQGDSAMYLCASSSAGFTYEQYFGPGTRLTVT.

The genes are TRBV19 and TRBJ2-7, with TRBD1 matching over 8 bases. Germline V gives CDR1 LNHDA, CDR2 SQIVND (reference sequence). V shed 5 bases and J 2 bases; nucleotides not matched to a gene: 8. The CDR3 has 15 amino acids. In DNA, the CDR3 is TGTGCCAGTAGTGGGCAGGGGGCGAAAACCTACGAGCAGTACTTC. Its translation is CASSGQGAKTYEQYF.

The rearrangement joins TRBV7-2 to TRBJ1-2, with no clear D. The V gene's germline CDR1 is SGHTA and CDR2 FQGNSA. CDR3 length equals 13 residues. Trimming took 3 bases from V and 7 from J, leaving 12 bases between them. The CDR3 here is CASSFKGSSGYTF. The DNA of the CDR3 is TGTGCCAGCAGCTTCAAGGGATCTTCTGGCTACACCTTC.

The chain joins TRBV5-1 to TRBJ2-5; D is possibly TRBD2 (6 bases). CDR3 length equals 14 residues. Trimming removed 4 bases at V and 4 bases at J, with 14 bases between. Looked up from germline, CDR1 is SGHRS and CDR2 is YFSETQ. In nucleotides, the CDR3 is TGCGCCAGCAGCCCCTTGGGGGGAGGAGAGACCCAGTACTTC. The encoded protein is CASSPLGGGETQYF.

This clone came up once. The chain is built from TRBV19 and TRBJ2-3; no clear D gene. Germline CDR1 LNHDA, CDR2 SQIVND (reference sequence). The CDR3 loop spans 15 amino acids. V was pared by 7 bases and J by 1 base, with 15 bases between. The CDR3 nucleotides read TGTGCCAGTAAAGTGTCACAGTTTGGCACAGATACGCAGTATTTT. Translation gives CASKVSQFGTDTQYF.

The count of this clone is one. The chain links TRBV10-1 to TRBJ2-3; TRBD2 matches 8 bases. Germline CDR1 is WNHNN and CDR2 is SYGVQD (reference sequence). The CDR3 consists of 15 residues. The V and J ends lost 0 bases and 2 bases, in that order; junction bases with no gene match: 1. The CDR3 DNA follows: TGCGCCAGCAGTGAGTCTAGCGGGGTCACAGATACGCAGTATTTT. It encodes CASSESSGVTDTQYF.

The chain recombines TRBV9 with TRBJ2-7; D is undetermined. Looked up from germline, CDR1 is SGDLS and CDR2 is YYNGEE. V lost 4 bases and J lost 2, with 19 bases in between. This CDR3 is built from 16 residues. As DNA, the CDR3 is TGTGCCAGCAGCTTAAATCCGGACGCGGCAACCTACGAGCAGTACTTC. Its translation: CASSLNPDAATYEQYF.